This TCR beta chain was recorded in a study of CD8 T cells in ankylosing spondylitis. This clonotype showed up just a few times. Antigen unknown. A read error may be the cause here, since a much bigger clone is one base away. The study's findings and limits: In ankylosing spondylitis blood, a motif of about 8 highly homologous TCR beta variants appeared characteristic. Peripheral blood samples showed relatively rare disease-linked clones, and these clones were CD8+.

The CDR3 has 16 amino acids. The germline V gene encodes CDR1 SGHRS and CDR2 YFSETQ. V lost 4 bases and J 7 bases, leaving 21 bases between the germline ends. Scientists made TCR beta libraries using quantitative 5'-RACE with molecular barcodes. Using its own MiXCR run on the 5' RACE reads, TCRdb lists one record per CDR3 protein. The sample includes tens of thousands of distinct CDR3 sequences, 10% of them seen just once. Sequencing was done on a sample of blood, either unsorted or a sorted T cell fraction (not recorded which). The gene calls are TRBV5-1 and TRBJ2-1, with D possibly TRBD2 on 6 matching bases. This clonotype originated in a male donor with ankylosing spondylitis or in good health (not recorded which). This chain's CDR3 is CASSVGSWRAVNEQFF. The CDR3 DNA reads as TGCGCCAGCAGCGTCGGTAGCTGGAGGGCCGTGAATGAGCAGTTCTTC.